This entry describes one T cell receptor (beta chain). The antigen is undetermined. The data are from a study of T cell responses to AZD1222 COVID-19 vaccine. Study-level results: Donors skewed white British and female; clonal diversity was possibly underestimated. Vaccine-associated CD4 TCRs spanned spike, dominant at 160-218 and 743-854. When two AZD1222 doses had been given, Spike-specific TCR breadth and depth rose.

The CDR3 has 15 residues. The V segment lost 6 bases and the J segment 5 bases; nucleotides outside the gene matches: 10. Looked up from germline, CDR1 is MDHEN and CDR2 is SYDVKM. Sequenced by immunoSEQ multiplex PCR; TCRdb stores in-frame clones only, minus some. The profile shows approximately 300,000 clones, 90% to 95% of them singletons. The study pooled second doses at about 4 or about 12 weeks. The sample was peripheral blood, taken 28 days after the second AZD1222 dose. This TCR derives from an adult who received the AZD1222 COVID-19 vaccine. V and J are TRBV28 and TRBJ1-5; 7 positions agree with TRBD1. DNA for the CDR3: TGTGCCAGCAGCATACCCTCAGGGGGTTATCAGCCCCAGCATTTT. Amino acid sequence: CASSIPSGGYQPQHF. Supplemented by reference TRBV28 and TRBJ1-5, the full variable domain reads DVKVTQSSRYLVKRTGEKVFLECVQDMDHENMFWYRQDPGLGLRLIYFSYDVKMKEKGDIPEGYSVSREKKERFSLILESASTNQTSMYLCASSIPSGGYQPQHFGDGTRLSIL.